These 26 T cell receptor beta chains were all obtained from the same sample, sequenced in a study of CD8+ T cells in alopecia areata. Reverse transcription of extracted RNA yielded cDNA, which provided the sequencing template. Sequenced by immunoSEQ multiplex PCR; TCRdb stores in-frame clones only, minus some. The sample has approximately 130,000 clones, about 51% seen once; the top ten hold over 9.5%. Sequencing was performed on NKG2D-low CD8+ T cells sorted from blood. Source of these receptors: a human donor with alopecia areata.

The chain recombines TRBV29-1 with TRBJ2-1; possibly TRBD1 for D (5 bases). The CDR3 loop spans 11 amino acids. Germline V CDR1 and CDR2: SQVTM, ANQGSEA. V lost 4 bases and J 5 bases, leaving 6 bases between the germline ends. The DNA of the CDR3 is TGCAGCGTTGTAGGGGACAATGAGCAGTTCTTC. It specifies CSVVGDNEQFF.

The J gene is TRBJ1-5, the V gene TRBV2; TRBD1 matches at 8 bases. Trimming removed 8 bases from V and 3 bases from J; junction bases left unmatched: 6. This CDR3 has 14 residues. The germline V gene encodes CDR1 SNHLY and CDR2 FYNNEI. The CDR3 DNA sequence: TGTGCCAGCTCTCAGGGGGCTACCAATCAGCCCCAGCATTTT. Translated, it gives CASSQGATNQPQHF.

This rearrangement joins TRBV5-1 to TRBJ1-1; a weak D match, TRBD1 (5 bases). Germline V gene data show CDR1 as SGHRS and CDR2 as YFSETQ. Trimming cost V 3 bases and J 3 bases, with 12 bases left between them. The CDR3 extends over 14 amino acids. The DNA of the CDR3 is TGCGCCAGCAGCTCCAGGGTTGAGGACACTGAAGCTTTCTTT. Residues: CASSSRVEDTEAFF.

The V call is TRBV28, the J call TRBJ1-1; no clear D gene. This CDR3 is built from 14 residues. The V end was cut by 3 bases, the J end by 4 bases, with 12 bases between. The germline V gene encodes CDR1 MDHEN and CDR2 SYDVKM. The CDR3 DNA is TGTGCCAGCAGTTTCTACCCTCGTGGCACTGAAGCTTTCTTT. Translating gives CASSFYPRGTEAFF.

The rearrangement uses TRBV30 and TRBJ2-7; possibly TRBD2 for D (5 bases). This CDR3 has 10 residues. Germline V CDR1 and CDR2: GTSNPN, SVGIG (reference sequence). The ends were cut back, 4 bases at V and 11 bases at J, with 12 bases in the middle. CDR3 in DNA: TGTGCCTGGAAGGGCTCGGAGGAGTACTTC. Protein product: CAWKGSEEYF.

The CDR3 DNA follows: TGCAGTGCTAGAATAGCGGGTTATCAGTTCTTC. It yields the protein CSARIAGYQFF. The chain has TRBV20-1 and TRBJ2-1, with 7 bases matching TRBD2. Trimming at V came to 2 bases and at J to 13 bases, leaving 5 bases not matched to a gene. This CDR3 comprises 11 residues. Germline lookup yields CDR1 DFQATT and CDR2 SNEGSKA (reference sequence).

The chain uses TRBV7-9 and TRBJ1-1, with D possibly matching TRBD1 (5 bases). The CDR3 is 12 residues long. V was pared by 3 bases and J by 4 bases, with 6 bases between. Germline CDR1 reads SEHNR; CDR2 reads FQNEAQ (reference sequence). CDR3 amino acids: CASSFTGTEAFF. The CDR3 DNA follows: TGTGCCAGCAGCTTTACAGGCACTGAAGCTTTCTTT.

In DNA, the CDR3 is TGTGCCAGCAGCTTGGGCGGAGGGGATGAGCAGTTCTTC. It yields the protein CASSLGGGDEQFF. This chain uses TRBV5-6 with TRBJ2-1; D may be TRBD2 (6 bases). This CDR3 has 13 residues. Germline V lookup: CDR1 SGHDT, CDR2 YYEEEE. The V end was cut by 0 bases, the J end by 8 bases, with 9 bases between.

V usage is TRBV4-1 and J usage is TRBJ2-7; a weak D match, TRBD1 (6 bases). The germline V gene encodes CDR1 MGHRA and CDR2 YSYEKL. This CDR3 contains 14 residues. The V end lost 3 bases, the J end lost 3 bases, and 12 bases lay between the germline ends. As DNA, the CDR3 is TGCGCCAGCAGCCAGACGGACAGAAACTACGAGCAGTACTTC. Encoded protein: CASSQTDRNYEQYF.

The V and J genes are TRBV15 and TRBJ2-7; D not resolved. V was trimmed by 0 bases and J by 5 bases, leaving 11 bases between them. CDR3 length equals 14 residues. Germline V gene data show CDR1 as LNHNV and CDR2 as YYDKDF (reference sequence). CDR3 amino acids: CATSRDPNPDEQYF. Written as DNA, the CDR3 is TGTGCCACCAGCAGAGACCCCAATCCTGACGAGCAGTACTTC.

The rearrangement links TRBV30 to TRBJ1-2; the D is unclear. Per germline, CDR1 GTSNPN and CDR2 SVGIG (reference sequence). The CDR3 has 11 amino acids. The V gene lost 0 bases and the J gene lost 4 bases, with 3 bases spanning the gap. The CDR3, as DNA: TGTGCCTGGAGTGTACCCTATGGCTACACCTTC. Its protein product is CAWSVPYGYTF.

The chain has TRBV19 and TRBJ2-7, with D perhaps TRBD1 or TRBD2 (5 bases each). This CDR3 comprises 11 residues. Germline values: CDR1 LNHDA, CDR2 SQIVND (reference sequence). V lost 8 bases and J lost 4, with 9 bases in between. In DNA form, the CDR3 reads TGTGCCAGTTGGGACGGTTACGAGCAGTACTTC. Its translation: CASWDGYEQYF.

The J gene is TRBJ2-3, the V gene TRBV27; D gene ambiguous. The CDR3 is 12 amino acids. Germline V gene sequence: CDR1 MNHEY, CDR2 SMNVEV (reference sequence). The V and J ends lost 8 bases and 4 bases respectively, with 10 bases between them. The CDR3 loop is CASYSPPDTQYF. The CDR3, as DNA: TGTGCCAGCTATTCTCCTCCAGATACGCAGTATTTT.

V and J are TRBV29-1 and TRBJ2-1; 8 positions match TRBD2. This CDR3 spans 13 amino acids. The J segment lost 8 bases and the V segment lost 6 bases, leaving 9 bases of the junction unmatched. In germline, CDR1 is SQVTM, CDR2 ANQGSEA. The DNA of the CDR3 is TGCAGCGTCGCCGGGACTAGAGCTGATGAGCAGTTCTTC. This sequence encodes CSVAGTRADEQFF.

The rearrangement uses TRBV27 and TRBJ2-3; D gene unclear. V shed 5 bases and J shed 4 bases, with 10 bases lying between them. Germline values: CDR1 MNHEY, CDR2 SMNVEV (reference sequence). The CDR3 spans 13 residues. CDR3 DNA: TGTGCCAGCAGTGGTCTGGGGTCAGATACGCAGTATTTT. Residues: CASSGLGSDTQYF.

This clone was picked up a small number of times. The chain combines TRBV29-1 with TRBJ2-7; 10 nucleotides match TRBD2. Germline trimming cut 3 bases from V and 7 bases from J; bases unmatched to any gene: 6. Germline V gene lookup returns CDR1 SQVTM and CDR2 ANQGSEA. The CDR3 sequence is 13 residues long. The CDR3 nucleotides are TGCAGCGTTGATGGTCTAGCGGGAGCAGAGCAGTACTTC. It codes for CSVDGLAGAEQYF.

The chain is built from TRBV30 and TRBJ2-1, with unresolved D. CDR1 GTSNPN and CDR2 SVGIG come from the germline V gene (reference sequence). With 3 bases removed from V and 10 bases from J, the gap between germline ends came to 13 bases. The CDR3 totals 12 residues. CDR3 loop: CAWSVKGAEQFF. CDR3 nucleotides: TGTGCCTGGAGCGTTAAAGGAGCCGAGCAGTTCTTC.

This clone has ten or more counts. The chain has TRBV29-1 and TRBJ1-1; no clear D gene. The germline V gene has CDR1 SQVTM and CDR2 ANQGSEA. The length of the CDR3 is 10 residues. Trimming shortened V by 7 bases and J by 7 bases, and 10 bases separated the two germline ends. The CDR3, as DNA: TGCAGCGGAAAGGACGTTGAAGCTTTCTTT. It codes for CSGKDVEAFF. The full variable domain, rest sourced from reference TRBV29-1 and TRBJ1-1, is SAVISQKPSRDICQRGTSLTIQCQVDSQVTMMFWYRQQPGQSLTLIATANQGSEATYESGFVIDKFPISRPNLTFSTLTVSNMSPEDSSIYLCSGKDVEAFFGQGTRLTVV.

The rearrangement joins TRBV29-1 to TRBJ2-7; D tentatively fits TRBD1 or TRBD2 (7 bases each). Germline V gene sequence: CDR1 SQVTM, CDR2 ANQGSEA. The CDR3 extends over 15 amino acids. CDR3 residues: CSYRGAASGANEQYF. DNA of the CDR3: TGCTCATACAGGGGCGCGGCTAGCGGTGCTAACGAGCAGTACTTC.

V and J are TRBV7-9 and TRBJ2-1; 7 nucleotides agree with TRBD1. The V segment lost 5 bases and the J segment 3 bases; nucleotides outside the gene matches: 7. This CDR3 has 15 amino acids. The V gene's germline CDR1 is SEHNR and CDR2 FQNEAQ (reference sequence). This CDR3 is CASSPRDSIYNEQFF. The CDR3 DNA reads TGTGCCAGCAGCCCGAGGGACAGTATCTACAATGAGCAGTTCTTC.

The genes are TRBV7-2 and TRBJ2-3; D ambiguous. Trimming left V 0 bases short and J 4 bases short, with 5 bases between. The CDR3 consists of 13 residues. From germline, CDR1 is SGHTA and CDR2 FQGNSA. DNA for the CDR3: TGTGCCAGCAGCTTAGCAGGGCCAGATACGCAGTATTTT. Amino acids: CASSLAGPDTQYF. Full variable domain (outside the CDR3, taken from reference TRBV7-2 and TRBJ2-3): GAGVSQSPSNKVTEKGKDVELRCDPISGHTALYWYRQSLGQGLEFLIYFQGNSAPDKSGLPSDRFSAERTGGSVSTLTIQRTQQEDSAVYLCASSLAGPDTQYFGPGTRLTVL.

The J gene is TRBJ2-7, the V gene TRBV4-3; TRBD1 matches 7 bases. V gave up 5 bases and J gave up 0 bases; unmatched junction bases: 4. Germline values: CDR1 LGHNA, CDR2 YSLEER. The CDR3 contains 14 residues. CDR3 loop: CASSSGQDSYEQYF. The CDR3 DNA reads as TGCGCCAGCAGCAGCGGACAGGACTCCTACGAGCAGTACTTC.

This chain joins TRBV13 and TRBJ2-1; possibly TRBD2 for D (6 bases). Germline CDR1 is PRHDT and CDR2 is FYEKMQ (reference sequence). V lost 5 bases and J lost 2, with 10 bases in between. The CDR3 runs 14 residues. CDR3 DNA: TGTGCCAGCAGCCCGGGACTCACCTACAATGAGCAGTTCTTC. Residues: CASSPGLTYNEQFF.

The chain employs TRBV29-1 and TRBJ2-1; possibly TRBD2 for D (6 bases). From germline, CDR1 is SQVTM and CDR2 ANQGSEA. Trimming stripped 7 bases from V and 9 bases from J, with 22 bases between. The CDR3 extends over 14 amino acids. The CDR3 sequence: CSADGGTLSAEQFF. CDR3 coding DNA: TGCAGCGCGGACGGCGGGACTCTCTCGGCTGAGCAGTTCTTC.

The chain joins TRBV29-1 to TRBJ2-2; TRBD1 aligns across 8 bases. J was trimmed by 0 bases and V by 8 bases; bases with no gene match: 8. The V gene's germline CDR1 is SQVTM and CDR2 ANQGSEA. The CDR3 loop spans 15 amino acids. The CDR3 sequence is CSSSLQGANTGELFF. DNA of the CDR3: TGCAGCTCCTCATTACAGGGGGCGAACACCGGGGAGCTGTTTTTT.

This clone was observed a few times. This chain joins TRBV13 and TRBJ2-2; 7 positions match TRBD1. Germline CDR1 PRHDT, CDR2 FYEKMQ (reference sequence). With V trimmed by 8 bases and J by 5 bases, 5 bases remained unmatched. The CDR3 loop spans 13 amino acids. CDR3 region: CASYDRATGELFF. CDR3 in DNA: TGTGCCAGCTACGACAGGGCAACCGGGGAGCTGTTTTTT.